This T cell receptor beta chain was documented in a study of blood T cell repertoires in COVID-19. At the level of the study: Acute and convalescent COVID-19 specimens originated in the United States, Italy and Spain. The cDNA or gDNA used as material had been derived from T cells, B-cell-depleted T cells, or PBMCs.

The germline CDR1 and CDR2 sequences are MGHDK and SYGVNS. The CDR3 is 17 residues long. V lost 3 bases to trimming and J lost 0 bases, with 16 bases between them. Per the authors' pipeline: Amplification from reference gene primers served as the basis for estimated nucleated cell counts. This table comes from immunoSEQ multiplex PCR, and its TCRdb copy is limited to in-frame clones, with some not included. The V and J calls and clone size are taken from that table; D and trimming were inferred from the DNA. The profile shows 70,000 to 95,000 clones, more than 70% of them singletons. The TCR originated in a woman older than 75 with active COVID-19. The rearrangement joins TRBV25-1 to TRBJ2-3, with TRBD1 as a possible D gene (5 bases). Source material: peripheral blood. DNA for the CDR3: TGTGCCAGCAGTGATTGGGGCAAGGGTGCTAGCACAGATACGCAGTATTTT. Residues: CASSDWGKGASTDTQYF.